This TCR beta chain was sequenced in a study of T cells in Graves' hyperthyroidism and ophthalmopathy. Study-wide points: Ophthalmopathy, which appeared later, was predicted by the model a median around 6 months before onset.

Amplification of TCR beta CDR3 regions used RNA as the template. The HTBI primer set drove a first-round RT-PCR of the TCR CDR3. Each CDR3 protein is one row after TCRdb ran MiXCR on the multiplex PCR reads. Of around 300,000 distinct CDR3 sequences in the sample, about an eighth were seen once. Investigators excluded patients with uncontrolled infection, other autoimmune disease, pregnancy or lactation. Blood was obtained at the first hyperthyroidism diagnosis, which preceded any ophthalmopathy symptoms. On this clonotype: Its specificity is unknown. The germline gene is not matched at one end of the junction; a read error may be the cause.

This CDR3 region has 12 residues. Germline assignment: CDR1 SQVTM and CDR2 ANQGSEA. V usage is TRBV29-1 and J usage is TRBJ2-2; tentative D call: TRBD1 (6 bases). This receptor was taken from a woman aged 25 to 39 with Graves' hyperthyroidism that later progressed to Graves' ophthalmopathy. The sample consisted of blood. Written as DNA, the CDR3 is TGCAGCGTGGAAGGGGGCACCGGGGAGCTGTTTTTT. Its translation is CSVEGGTGELFF.